The rows below give T cell receptor beta chains drawn from one sample of a study of Tregs in tolerant kidney transplant recipients. Clones were sequenced by immunoSEQ multiplex PCR, and TCRdb holds only the in-frame ones, with some missing. The sample includes just over 15,000 clones, around nine tenths of them seen just once. The specimen sequenced was CD8+ T cells from blood. These receptors originate from a human donor in good health. Each CDR3 is given with its conserved first and last residue. Each record gives: D gene, clone size, J gene, V gene, CDR3 protein, CDR3 DNA. The D gene is left open where the match is weak. Clone size appears in some rows only: once, few, many, or a class for an expanded clone.

TRBD1 . TRBJ2-5 TRBV30 CAWSMDRGGRETQYF TGTGCCTGGAGTATGGACAGGGGAGGTAGGGAGACCCAGTACTTC
. . TRBJ2-3 TRBV5-6 CASSLGAGSTDTQYF TGTGCCAGCAGCTTGGGGGCCGGGAGCACAGATACGCAGTATTTT
. . TRBJ2-1 TRBV5-1 CASSLGLDTNEQFF TGCGCCAGCAGCTTGGGGCTAGATACCAATGAGCAGTTCTTC
. . TRBJ1-6 TRBV4-3 CASSQGQGYSPLHF TGCGCCAGCAGCCAAGGGCAGGGGTATTCACCCCTCCACTTT
TRBD2 . TRBJ2-3 TRBV5-1 CASSFDSGRADTQYF TGCGCCAGCAGCTTTGATAGCGGGAGAGCAGATACGCAGTATTTT
. . TRBJ2-3 TRBV7-2 CATRSVGTQYF TGTGCCACCCGGTCCGTGGGTACGCAGTATTTT
. once TRBJ1-6 TRBV19 CASRDTAGYNSPLHF TGTGCCAGTAGAGATACGGCAGGGTATAATTCACCCCTCCACTTT
. . TRBJ1-2 TRBV2 CARGRDVLGGYTF TGTGCCAGGGGGCGGGACGTCCTAGGCGGCTACACCTTC
. . TRBJ1-2 TRBV4-1 CASSFPVGGRDGYTF TGCGCCAGCAGCTTTCCGGTGGGGGGACGAGATGGCTACACCTTC
TRBD1 . TRBJ1-2 TRBV10-3 CAISEPGQGNYGYTF TGTGCCATCAGTGAGCCCGGACAGGGTAACTATGGCTACACCTTC
. . TRBJ1-2 TRBV30 CAWSAANGENYGYTF TGTGCCTGGAGTGCCGCAAATGGAGAAAACTATGGCTACACCTTC
TRBD1 once TRBJ2-7 TRBV27 CASATFDRDLGTYEQYF TGTGCCAGTGCTACCTTCGACAGGGATTTGGGGACCTACGAGCAGTACTTC
. . TRBJ2-7 TRBV7-2 CASSLGASRSYEQYF TGTGCCAGCAGCTTGGGGGCTTCTCGGTCCTACGAGCAGTACTTC